This T cell receptor beta chain is from a study of naive and memory T cell subsets. Study-wide findings and caveats: Naive repertoires, especially CD8, held a few larger clonotypes, possibly memory cells re-expressing CD45RA. TCR abundance followed a power law differing between naive and memory subsets.

Two oligonucleotides, mixed equimolar, formed the beta constant-region primer covering TRBC1 and TRBC2. Ligated cDNA was amplified by four rounds of PCR with nested alpha and beta constant-region primers and SP2. TCRdb reprocessed the UMI-ligation and nested PCR reads via MiXCR and lists one record per CDR3 protein. Here the sample spans 98,000 or so distinct CDR3 sequences, approximately 15% being singletons. As for this clonotype: Its antigen is as yet unknown.

Material for sequencing was naive CD8+ T cells from blood. The TCR was taken from a human donor in good health.

The CDR3: CSARGVLRLTYEQYF. CDR3 sequence (DNA): TGCAGTGCTAGAGGTGTGTTAAGGCTGACCTACGAGCAGTACTTC. The chain is built from TRBV20-1 and TRBJ2-7; D is unresolved. The germline gives CDR1 DFQATT, CDR2 SNEGSKA (reference sequence). The CDR3 runs to 15 residues. V lost 1 base and J lost 2, with 15 bases in between.